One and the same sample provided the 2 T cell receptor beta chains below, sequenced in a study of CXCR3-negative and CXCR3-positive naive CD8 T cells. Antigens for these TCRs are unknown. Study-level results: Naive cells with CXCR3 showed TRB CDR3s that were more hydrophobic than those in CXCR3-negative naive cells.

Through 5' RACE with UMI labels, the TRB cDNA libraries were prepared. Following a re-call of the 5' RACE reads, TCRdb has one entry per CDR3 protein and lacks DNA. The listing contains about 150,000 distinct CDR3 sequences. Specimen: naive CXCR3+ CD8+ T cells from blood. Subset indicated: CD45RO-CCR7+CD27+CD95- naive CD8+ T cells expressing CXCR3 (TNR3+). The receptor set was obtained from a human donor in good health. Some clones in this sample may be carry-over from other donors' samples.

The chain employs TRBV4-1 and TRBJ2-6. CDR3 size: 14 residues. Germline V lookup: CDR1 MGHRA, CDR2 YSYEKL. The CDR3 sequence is CASSQSTGANVLTF.

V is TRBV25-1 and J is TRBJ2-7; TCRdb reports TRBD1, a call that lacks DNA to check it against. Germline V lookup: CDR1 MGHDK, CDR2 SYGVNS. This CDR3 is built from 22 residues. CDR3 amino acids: CASSESPKTGTGGLLIPYEQYF.